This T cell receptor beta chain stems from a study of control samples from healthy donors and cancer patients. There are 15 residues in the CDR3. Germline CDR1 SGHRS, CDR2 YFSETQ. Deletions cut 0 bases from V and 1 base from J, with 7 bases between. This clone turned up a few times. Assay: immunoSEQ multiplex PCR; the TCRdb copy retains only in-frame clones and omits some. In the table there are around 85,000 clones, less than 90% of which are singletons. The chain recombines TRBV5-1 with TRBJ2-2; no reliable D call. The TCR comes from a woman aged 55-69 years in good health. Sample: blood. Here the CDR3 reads CASSLGGENTGELFF. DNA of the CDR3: TGCGCCAGCAGCTTGGGGGGTGAGAACACCGGGGAGCTGTTTTTT.